This T cell receptor beta chain was identified in a study of shared clonotypes between healthy human individuals. General study points: Among several donors, roughly 5.5% of naive CD4 clonotypes were found in common.

CD45RO-negative CD8 cells positively selected for CCR7 made up the naive population, which excluded terminally differentiated effector memory CD45RA+ cells. Data came from immunoSEQ multiplex PCR; TCRdb stores just in-frame clones and leaves some out. The sample carries millions of clones, roughly 94% recorded once. In germline, CDR1 is SGHRS, CDR2 YFSETQ. Deletions cut 4 bases from V and 7 bases from J, with 17 bases between. The CDR3 is made up of 15 amino acids. Comments on this clone: The antigen is undetermined.

This TCR was sampled from a man younger than 30 in good health. V usage is TRBV5-1 and J usage is TRBJ1-4; D is ambiguous. Sequenced: naive CD8+ T cells sorted from blood. DNA of the CDR3: TGCGCCAGCAGCGAAGCGGAGGGCGTCGGTGAAAAACTGTTTTTT. The encoded protein is CASSEAEGVGEKLFF.